This T cell receptor (beta chain) was found in a study of radiation and T cells in renal cell carcinoma. In the study overall: Nephrectomy followed 15 Gy stereotactic body radiation by 4 weeks.

Remarks on this clone: Antigen specificity is unknown.

Profiled with immunoSEQ multiplex PCR; TCRdb holds only in-frame clones, not every one. The table shows about 150,000 clones, with about 87% occurring only once. Notes on the study in general: Baseline intratumoral clonotype presence is unknown without pretreatment biopsies. Top tumor clonotypes rose in blood 2 weeks post-radiation, then contracted.

The CDR3 extends over 16 amino acids. Germline V lookup: CDR1 PRHDT, CDR2 FYEKMQ (reference sequence). Trimming left V 0 bases short and J 0 bases short, with 9 bases between. Noted time point: blood 2 weeks post-SBRT. Regarding treatment: 15 Gy SBRT to primary tumor, nephrectomy 4 weeks later. Radiation-treated patients gave blood at baseline, week 2 and week 4. The chain links TRBV13 to TRBJ2-1; D is uncertain. The sequencing here drew on blood, taken from a patient whose treatment included radiotherapy and nephrectomy. This TCR was recovered from a woman between 45 and 60 years old with renal cell carcinoma. CDR3 region: CASSLGSASSYNEQFF. The DNA for the CDR3 is TGTGCCAGCAGCTTAGGGAGTGCCAGCTCCTACAATGAGCAGTTCTTC. The variable domain in full, completed from reference TRBV13 and TRBJ2-1, reads AAGVIQSPRHLIKEKRETATLKCYPIPRHDTVYWYQQGPGQDPQFLISFYEKMQSDKGSIPDRFSAQQFSDYHSELNMSSLELGDSALYFCASSLGSASSYNEQFFGPGTRLTVL.